The 9 T cell receptor beta chains below all came from one sample that was sequenced in a study of cytomegalovirus exposure and HLA in healthy donors. PCR used 60 Vbeta primers and 13 Jbeta primers. The repertoire was sequenced with immunoSEQ multiplex PCR; TCRdb's copy has only in-frame clones and lacks some. This sample has 150,000 to 200,000 clones; around 81% occur once, and the top ten carry 2.1%. Sequencing used PBMCs. All receptors come from a young woman in good health and CMV-seropositive.

This clone has just one count. The CDR3 region has the DNA TGTGCCAGCAGCTTGTGGGAGGAAGAGACCCAGTACTTC. It encodes CASSLWEEETQYF. This chain links TRBV13 with TRBJ2-5, with D possibly matching TRBD2 (6 bases). The V end lost 3 bases, the J end lost 3 bases, and 8 bases lay between the germline ends. The CDR3 totals 13 residues. Germline V gene lookup returns CDR1 PRHDT and CDR2 FYEKMQ (reference sequence).

The chain links TRBV4-1 to TRBJ2-5; 7 bases line up with TRBD2. Germline loops: CDR1 MGHRA, CDR2 YSYEKL. This CDR3 comprises 16 residues. V was pared by 6 bases and J by 1 base, with 11 bases of the junction left unmatched. CDR3 coding DNA: TGCGCCAGCAGTCTAAGGGACTACTACCTCCAAGAGACCCAGTACTTC. Translating gives CASSLRDYYLQETQYF.

The CDR3 region is CASTGGDGTDTQYF. The CDR3 DNA reads TGTGCCAGCACCGGGGGGGATGGGACAGATACGCAGTATTTT. This chain links TRBV27 with TRBJ2-3; 8 nucleotides line up with TRBD2. Germline V lookup: CDR1 MNHEY, CDR2 SMNVEV (reference sequence). The CDR3 is 14 amino acids. After removal of 7 bases from V and 3 bases from J, the junction contained 6 bases not matched to a gene.

V is TRBV2 and J is TRBJ2-1; 9 bases line up with TRBD1. Germline loops: CDR1 SNHLY, CDR2 FYNNEI. The CDR3 has 15 residues. J was trimmed by 1 base and V by 8 bases; bases with no gene match: 6. DNA for the CDR3: TGTGCCAGCCTCCGGGACAGGGTTTCCTACAATGAGCAGTTCTTC. Translation gives CASLRDRVSYNEQFF.

This rearrangement joins TRBV6-1 to TRBJ1-5; D remains ambiguous. V was pared by 5 bases and J by 2 bases, with 10 bases between. This CDR3 has 14 residues. CDR1 is MNHNS and CDR2 is SASEGT in the germline V gene. CDR3 residues: CASSPDTRNQPQHF. The CDR3, as DNA: TGTGCCAGCAGTCCAGACACTCGCAATCAGCCCCAGCATTTT.

V usage is TRBV29-1 and J usage is TRBJ2-1; 8 bases agree with TRBD2. Trimming cost V 3 bases and J 4 bases; bases outside gene matches: 5. Germline values: CDR1 SQVTM, CDR2 ANQGSEA. The CDR3 has 14 amino acids. CDR3 residues: CSVDLRGAYNEQFF. The CDR3 bases are TGCAGCGTTGATCTGCGGGGGGCTTACAATGAGCAGTTCTTC.

V and J are TRBV7-2 and TRBJ1-6, with 10 bases lining up with TRBD1. From germline, CDR1 is SGHTA and CDR2 FQGNSA. CDR3 size: 15 residues. V was pared by 5 bases and J by 6 bases, with 4 bases of the junction left unmatched. In DNA form, the CDR3 reads TGTGCCAGCAGCCCGAGGACAGGGGGTAATTCACCCCTCCACTTT. Residues: CASSPRTGGNSPLHF.

This clone has ten or more counts. For the CDR3, the DNA is TGTGCCAGCAGTGAAAGCGGGGGACGGGATGAGCAGTTCTTC. Its protein is CASSESGGRDEQFF. This rearrangement joins TRBV6-4 to TRBJ2-1, with TRBD2 matching 8 bases. Losses at the gene ends were 3 bases for V and 8 bases for J; bases not matched to a gene: 6. From germline, CDR1 is MRHNA and CDR2 SNTAGT. This CDR3 comprises 14 residues.

J is TRBJ2-1 and V is TRBV27, with TRBD2 matching 10 bases. CDR3 size: 18 residues. The J segment lost 6 bases and the V segment lost 7 bases, leaving 18 bases of the junction unmatched. Germline loops: CDR1 MNHEY, CDR2 SMNVEV (reference sequence). The CDR3 loop reads CASTKAGGARSAGNEQFF. Here the CDR3 DNA reads TGTGCCAGCACAAAAGCGGGGGGGGCTCGGTCCGCGGGCAATGAGCAGTTCTTC.